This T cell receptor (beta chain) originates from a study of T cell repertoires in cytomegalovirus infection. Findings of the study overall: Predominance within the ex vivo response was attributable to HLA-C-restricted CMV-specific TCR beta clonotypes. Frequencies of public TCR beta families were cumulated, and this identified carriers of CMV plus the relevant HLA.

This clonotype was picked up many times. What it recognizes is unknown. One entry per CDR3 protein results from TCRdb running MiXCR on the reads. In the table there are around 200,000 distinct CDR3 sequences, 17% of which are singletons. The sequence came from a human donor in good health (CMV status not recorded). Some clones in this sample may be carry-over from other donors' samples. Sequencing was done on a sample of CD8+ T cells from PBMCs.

The CDR3 reads CASSLGQNYGYTF. The CDR3 DNA follows: TGTGCCAGCAGCTTGGGACAGAACTATGGCTACACCTTC. The chain carries TRBV12-3 or TRBV12-4 and TRBJ1-2; 7 nucleotides match TRBD1. V trimming: 6 bases; J trimming: 2 bases; junction bases outside the gene matches: 3. The CDR3 totals 13 residues.